This T cell receptor beta chain was retrieved from a study of control samples from healthy donors and cancer patients. Method: immunoSEQ multiplex PCR; TCRdb's copy keeps in-frame clones and lacks some. This table holds 150,000 or so clones, roughly 94% found once. The V end was cut by 2 bases, the J end by 11 bases, with 16 bases between. This CDR3 is 15 amino acids long. Sequencing was performed on PBMCs. This TCR derives from a man aged 55 to 69 with colorectal cancer. This chain connects TRBV23-1 to TRBJ1-6; no definite D call. TRBV23-1 is known as an ORF, though its function is uncertain. The CDR3 region is CASSQGVPAVTPLHF. CDR3 DNA: TGCGCCAGCAGTCAAGGGGTCCCCGCAGTGACACCCCTCCACTTT.